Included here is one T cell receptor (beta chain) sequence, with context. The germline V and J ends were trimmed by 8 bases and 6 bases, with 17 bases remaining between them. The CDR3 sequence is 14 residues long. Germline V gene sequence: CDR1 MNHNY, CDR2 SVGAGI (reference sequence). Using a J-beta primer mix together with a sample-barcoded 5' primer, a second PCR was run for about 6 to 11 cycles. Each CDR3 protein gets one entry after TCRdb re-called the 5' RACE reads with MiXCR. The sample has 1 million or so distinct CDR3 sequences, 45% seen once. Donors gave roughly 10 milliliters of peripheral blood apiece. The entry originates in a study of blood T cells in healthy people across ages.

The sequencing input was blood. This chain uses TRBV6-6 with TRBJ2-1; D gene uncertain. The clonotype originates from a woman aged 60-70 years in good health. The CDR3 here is CASALTGLVNEQFF. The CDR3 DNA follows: TGTGCCAGCGCTTTAACTGGGTTGGTCAATGAGCAGTTCTTC.